Listed below are T cell receptor beta chains from one sample, sequenced in a study of T cell responses to AZD1222 COVID-19 vaccine. Measured with immunoSEQ multiplex PCR; TCRdb has only the in-frame clones, and not every one. The sample has 92,000 or so clones; 85% to 90% are singletons. The sequences come from peripheral blood, collected on day 0 of AZD1222 vaccination. The source is an adult in good health. The CDR3 runs from the conserved cysteine through the conserved F or W. D genes are given only for firm matches. The size of a clone is reported for some rows only, either as once, few or many, or as a class for expanded clones.

clone size,CDR3 length,J gene,D gene,V gene,CDR3 DNA,CDR3 protein
NA,14,TRBJ2-1,NA,TRBV6-5,TGTGCCAGCAGTTACTCTCCCCGGGACAATGAGCAGTTCTTC,CASSYSPRDNEQFF
NA,13,TRBJ2-7,NA,TRBV7-2,TGTGCCAGCAGGGGGGGAGGGGGCCACGAGCAGTACTTC,CASRGGGGHEQYF
NA,15,TRBJ2-7,TRBD2,TRBV7-2,TGTGCCAGCAGCTTAGAGATTAGCGGGAGCTACGAGCAGTACTTC,CASSLEISGSYEQYF
NA,16,TRBJ1-5,TRBD1,TRBV7-7,TGTGCTAGCAGCTTAAGTGAGACAGGGGGTCGGCAGCCCCAGCATTTT,CASSLSETGGRQPQHF
NA,14,TRBJ2-3,NA,TRBV11-1,TGTGCCAGCGGCCCCCGGCAGGGGAAAGATACGCAGTATTTT,CASGPRQGKDTQYF
NA,15,TRBJ1-4,NA,TRBV5-1,TGCGCCAGCAGCTTGGCCGAACGGAAAAATGAAAAACTGTTTTTT,CASSLAERKNEKLFF
NA,15,TRBJ2-1,TRBD2,TRBV6-2/TRBV6-3,TGTGCCAGCAGTTCCGGACTAGCGGGGAACAATGAGCAGTTCTTC,CASSSGLAGNNEQFF
NA,13,TRBJ2-7,NA,TRBV3-1/TRBV3-2,TGTGCCAGCAGCCAAGGGCAGAACTACGAGCAGTACTTC,CASSQGQNYEQYF
NA,15,TRBJ2-3,NA,TRBV5-4,TGTGCCAGCAGCTCACCACCGGGACCCACAGATACGCAGTATTTT,CASSSPPGPTDTQYF
NA,15,TRBJ1-5,NA,TRBV6-2/TRBV6-3,TGTGCCAGCAGTTATGTTGGGGGGAGCAATCAGCCCCAGCATTTT,CASSYVGGSNQPQHF
NA,16,TRBJ2-2,NA,TRBV5-4,TGTGCCAGCAGCAAGGAAGGGGTATTGAACACCGGGGAGCTGTTTTTT,CASSKEGVLNTGELFF
NA,10,TRBJ2-5,NA,TRBV5-5,TGTGCCAGCGGCAAAGAGACCCAGTACTTC,CASGKETQYF
NA,15,TRBJ2-3,NA,TRBV9,TGTGCCAGCAGCCCAGGGACCTATAGCACAGATACGCAGTATTTT,CASSPGTYSTDTQYF
NA,17,TRBJ1-2,TRBD1,TRBV3-1/TRBV3-2,TGTGCCAGCAGCCTGCACGTATACAGGGGGGGTAACTATGGCTACACCTTC,CASSLHVYRGGNYGYTF
NA,18,TRBJ2-1,TRBD2,TRBV7-2,TGTGCCAGCAGCTTAGAGGGGACTAGCGGGAGGTTTTACAATGAGCAGTTCTTC,CASSLEGTSGRFYNEQFF
NA,16,TRBJ2-5,NA,TRBV7-2,TGTGCCAGCAGCTTAGTGGGCAGTGGTGGTCAAGAGACCCAGTACTTC,CASSLVGSGGQETQYF
NA,19,TRBJ2-1,TRBD2,TRBV5-1,TGCGCCAGCAGCTCCGGATCAATAGCGGGAGGGGGCTCTTACGATGAGCAGTTCTTC,CASSSGSIAGGGSYDEQFF
NA,14,TRBJ2-5,NA,TRBV11-1,TGTGCCAGCAGCTTAGCCGGGACCGAAGAGACCCAGTACTTC,CASSLAGTEETQYF
NA,13,TRBJ1-2,NA,TRBV27,TGTGCCAGCAGTCCGACAAAGGACTATGGCTACACCTTC,CASSPTKDYGYTF
NA,13,TRBJ2-7,TRBD1,TRBV28,TGTGCCAGCAGGGGACAGGCCCTTTACGAGCAGTACTTC,CASRGQALYEQYF
NA,15,TRBJ2-5,TRBD2,TRBV7-2,TGTGCCAGCAGCTCGGCGGGAGGGGGCTCAGAGACCCAGTACTTC,CASSSAGGGSETQYF
NA,11,TRBJ2-7,TRBD1,TRBV6-5,TGTGCCAGCAGTCTAGGACAGGGGCAGTACTTC,CASSLGQGQYF
NA,14,TRBJ1-2,NA,TRBV18,TGTGCCAGCTCACCACCCCGAACAGGGTATGGCTACACCTTC,CASSPPRTGYGYTF
once,15,TRBJ1-1,TRBD1,TRBV7-9,TGTGCCAGCAGTTCCCCACAGGGGGCGAACACTGAAGCTTTCTTT,CASSSPQGANTEAFF
few,15,TRBJ2-7,NA,TRBV27,TGTGCCAGCAGTGTACGTCATCTAGGCTCCTACGAGCAGTACTTC,CASSVRHLGSYEQYF
NA,15,TRBJ1-4,NA,TRBV18,TGTGCCAGCTCACTATCCGGGACGGAGGGTGAAAAACTGTTTTTT,CASSLSGTEGEKLFF
NA,13,TRBJ2-3,TRBD2,TRBV7-3,TGTGCCAGCAGCTCGCTAGCGGGAGATACGCAGTATTTT,CASSSLAGDTQYF
NA,13,TRBJ1-2,NA,TRBV5-4,TGTGCCAGCAGCACCTCTGGGGCGCTGGGCTACACCTTC,CASSTSGALGYTF
NA,13,TRBJ2-5,TRBD1,TRBV6-4,TGTGCCAGCAGTCCGACAGGGCAAGAGACCCAGTACTTC,CASSPTGQETQYF
NA,12,TRBJ1-5,NA,TRBV24-1,TGTGCCACCAGTGATTCGGGACAGCCCCAGCATTTT,CATSDSGQPQHF
NA,15,TRBJ2-7,NA,TRBV28,TGTGCCAGCAGTTTTTCAGGGCCCCGTTCCTACGAGCAGTACTTC,CASSFSGPRSYEQYF
NA,12,TRBJ2-3,NA,TRBV7-8,TGTGCCAGCAGCACTAGCTCAGATACGCAGTATTTT,CASSTSSDTQYF